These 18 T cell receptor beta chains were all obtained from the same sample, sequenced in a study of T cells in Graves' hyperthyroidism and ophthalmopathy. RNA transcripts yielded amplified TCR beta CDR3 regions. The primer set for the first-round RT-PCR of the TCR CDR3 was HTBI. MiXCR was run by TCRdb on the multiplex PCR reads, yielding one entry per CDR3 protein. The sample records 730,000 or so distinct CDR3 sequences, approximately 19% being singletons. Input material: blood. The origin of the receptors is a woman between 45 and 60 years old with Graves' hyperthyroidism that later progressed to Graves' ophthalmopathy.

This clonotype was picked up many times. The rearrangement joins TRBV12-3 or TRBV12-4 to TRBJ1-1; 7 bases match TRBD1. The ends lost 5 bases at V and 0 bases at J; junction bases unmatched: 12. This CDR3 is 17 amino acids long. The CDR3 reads CASSRMGDSFMNTEAFF. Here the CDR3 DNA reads TGTGCCAGCAGTCGAATGGGGGACAGTTTTATGAACACTGAAGCTTTCTTT.

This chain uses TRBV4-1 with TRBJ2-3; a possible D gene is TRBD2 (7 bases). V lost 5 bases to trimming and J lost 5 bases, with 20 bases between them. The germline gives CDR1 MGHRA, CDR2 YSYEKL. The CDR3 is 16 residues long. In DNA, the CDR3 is TGCGCCAGCAGCTTACGGGGGGCTTGGGATGGAGATACGCAGTATTTT. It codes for CASSLRGAWDGDTQYF.

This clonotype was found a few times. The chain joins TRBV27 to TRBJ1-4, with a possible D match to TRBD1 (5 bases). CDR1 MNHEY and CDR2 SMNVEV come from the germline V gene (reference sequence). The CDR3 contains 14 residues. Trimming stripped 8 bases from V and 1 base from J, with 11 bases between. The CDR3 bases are TGTGCCAGCCATGCGGGGGGAACTAATGAAAAACTGTTTTTT. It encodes CASHAGGTNEKLFF.

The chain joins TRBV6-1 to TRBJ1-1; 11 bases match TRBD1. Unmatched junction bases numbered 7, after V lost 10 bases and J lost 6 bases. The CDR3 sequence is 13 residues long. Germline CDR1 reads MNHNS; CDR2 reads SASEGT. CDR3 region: CATWGQGEPEAFF. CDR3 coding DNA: TGTGCCACTTGGGGACAGGGGGAACCTGAAGCTTTCTTT.

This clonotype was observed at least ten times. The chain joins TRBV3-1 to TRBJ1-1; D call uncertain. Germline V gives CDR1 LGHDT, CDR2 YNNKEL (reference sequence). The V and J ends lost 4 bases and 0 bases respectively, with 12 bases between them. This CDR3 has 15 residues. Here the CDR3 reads CASSRGTGVNTEAFF. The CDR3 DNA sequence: TGTGCCAGCAGCCGCGGAACCGGGGTGAACACTGAAGCTTTCTTT.

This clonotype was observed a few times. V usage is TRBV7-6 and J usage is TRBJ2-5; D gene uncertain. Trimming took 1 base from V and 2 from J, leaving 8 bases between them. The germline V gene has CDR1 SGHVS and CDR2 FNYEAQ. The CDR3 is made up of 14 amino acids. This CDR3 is CASSLGRRQETQYF. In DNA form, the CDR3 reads TGTGCCAGCAGCTTAGGGCGTCGACAAGAGACCCAGTACTTC.

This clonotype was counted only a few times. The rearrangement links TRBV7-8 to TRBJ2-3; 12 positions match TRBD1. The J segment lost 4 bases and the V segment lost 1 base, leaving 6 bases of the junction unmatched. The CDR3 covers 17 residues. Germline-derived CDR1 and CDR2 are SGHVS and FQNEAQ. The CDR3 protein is CASSLVVGTGGSDTQYF. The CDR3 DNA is TGTGCCAGCAGCTTAGTAGTGGGGACAGGGGGCTCAGATACGCAGTATTTT.

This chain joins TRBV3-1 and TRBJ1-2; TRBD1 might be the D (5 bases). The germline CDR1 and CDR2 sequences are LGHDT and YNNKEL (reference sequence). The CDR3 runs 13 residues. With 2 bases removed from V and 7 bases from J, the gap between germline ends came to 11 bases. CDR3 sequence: CASSQFQGSGYTF. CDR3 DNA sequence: TGTGCCAGCAGCCAATTTCAGGGCTCTGGCTACACCTTC.

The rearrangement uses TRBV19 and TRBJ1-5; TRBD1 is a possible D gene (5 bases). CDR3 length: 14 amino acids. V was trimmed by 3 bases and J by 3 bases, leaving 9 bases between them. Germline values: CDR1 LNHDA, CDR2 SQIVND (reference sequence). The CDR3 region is CASSMGTYNQPQHF. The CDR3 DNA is TGTGCCAGTAGTATGGGGACCTACAATCAGCCCCAGCATTTT.

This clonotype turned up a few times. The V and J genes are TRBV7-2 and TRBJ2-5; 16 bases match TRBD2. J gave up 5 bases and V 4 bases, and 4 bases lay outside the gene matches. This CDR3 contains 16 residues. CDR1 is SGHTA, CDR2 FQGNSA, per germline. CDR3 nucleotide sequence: TGTGCCAGCAGCTGGGGACTAGCGGGGGGGCCTGAGACCCAGTACTTC. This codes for CASSWGLAGGPETQYF.

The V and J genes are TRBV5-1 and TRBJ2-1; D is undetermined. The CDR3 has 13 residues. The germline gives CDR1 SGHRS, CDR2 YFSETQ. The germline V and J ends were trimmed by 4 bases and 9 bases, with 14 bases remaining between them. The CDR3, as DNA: TGCGCCAGCAGCGCGGACGAATCTGGTGAGCAGTTCTTC. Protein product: CASSADESGEQFF.

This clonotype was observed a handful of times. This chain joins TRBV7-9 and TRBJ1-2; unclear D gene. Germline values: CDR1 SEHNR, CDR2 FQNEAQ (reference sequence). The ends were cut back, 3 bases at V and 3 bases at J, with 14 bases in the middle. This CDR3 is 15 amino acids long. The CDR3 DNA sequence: TGTGCCAGCAGCTTCCTAGAGGATATGGACTATGGCTACACCTTC. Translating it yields CASSFLEDMDYGYTF.

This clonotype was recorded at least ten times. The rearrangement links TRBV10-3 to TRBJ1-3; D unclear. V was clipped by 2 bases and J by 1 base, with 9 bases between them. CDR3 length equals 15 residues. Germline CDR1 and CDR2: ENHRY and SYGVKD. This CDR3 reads CAISEAGISGNTIYF. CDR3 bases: TGTGCCATCAGTGAGGCGGGAATATCTGGAAACACCATATATTTT.

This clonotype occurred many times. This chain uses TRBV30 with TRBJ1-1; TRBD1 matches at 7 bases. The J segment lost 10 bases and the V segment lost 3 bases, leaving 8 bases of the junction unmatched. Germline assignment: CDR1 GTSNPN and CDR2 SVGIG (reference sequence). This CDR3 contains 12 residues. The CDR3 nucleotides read TGTGCCTGGAGGAACAGGGGTGCGGCAGCTTTCTTT. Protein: CAWRNRGAAAFF.

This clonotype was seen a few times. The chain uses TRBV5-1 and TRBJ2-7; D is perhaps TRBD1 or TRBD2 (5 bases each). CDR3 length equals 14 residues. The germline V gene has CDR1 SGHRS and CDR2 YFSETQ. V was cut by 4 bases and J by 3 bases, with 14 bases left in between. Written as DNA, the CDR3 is TGCGCCAGCAGCGCCCGGGACGGTGACTACGAGCAGTACTTC. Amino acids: CASSARDGDYEQYF.

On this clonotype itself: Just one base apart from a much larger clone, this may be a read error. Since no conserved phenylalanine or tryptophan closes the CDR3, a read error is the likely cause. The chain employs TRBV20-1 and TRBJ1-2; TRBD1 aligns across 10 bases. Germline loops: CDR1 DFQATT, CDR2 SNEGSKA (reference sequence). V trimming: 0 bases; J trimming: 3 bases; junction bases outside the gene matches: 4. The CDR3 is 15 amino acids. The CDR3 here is CSAREPGQGYYGYTL. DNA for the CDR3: TGCAGTGCTAGAGAACCGGGACAGGGGTACTATGGCTACACCCTC.

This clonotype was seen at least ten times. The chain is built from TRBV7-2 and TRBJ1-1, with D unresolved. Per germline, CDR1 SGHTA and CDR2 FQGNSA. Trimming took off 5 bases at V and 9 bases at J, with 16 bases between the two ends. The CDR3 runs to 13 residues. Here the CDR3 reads CASSKSTEGKAFF. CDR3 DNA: TGTGCCAGCAGCAAGTCGACGGAGGGAAAAGCTTTCTTT.

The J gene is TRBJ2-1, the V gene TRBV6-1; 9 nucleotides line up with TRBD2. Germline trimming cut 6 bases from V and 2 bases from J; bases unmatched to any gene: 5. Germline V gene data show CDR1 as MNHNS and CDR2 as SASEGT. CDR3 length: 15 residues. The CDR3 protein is CASRLLAGTYNEQFF. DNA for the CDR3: TGTGCCAGCAGGTTACTAGCGGGTACCTACAATGAGCAGTTCTTC.